This TCR beta chain was identified in a study of Ad26.COV2.S vaccination and SARS-CoV-2 variants. On the study more broadly: Participant was drawn from the COV1001 Ad26.COV2.S trial arm.

As to this clone: As yet, its antigen is unknown.

Treatment indicated: approximately 18 received Ad26.COV2.S at low or high dose, single or two shots; about 5 received placebo; per-sample allocation not given. Day 63 after the first injection of vaccine or placebo was the sampling time. Recruitment in Boston yielded a donor of adult age, 18-55 years. The study used a vaccine consisting of an Ad26 vector that expressed Wuhan-strain SARS-CoV-2 spike. Repertoires were generated with immunoSEQ multiplex PCR, while TCRdb's copy carries only in-frame clones and drops some. Altogether hundreds of thousands of clones are present, 90% being singletons, with the ten largest covering 12%. Germline V gives CDR1 KGHSH, CDR2 LQKENI. V gave up 6 bases and J gave up 7 bases; unmatched junction bases: 8. The CDR3 sequence is 14 residues long. General observations from the study: Participants given vaccine showed non-spike TCR breadth similar to that of placebo recipients.

The genes are TRBV18 and TRBJ2-1, with 8 bases aligning to TRBD1. The input for sequencing was peripheral blood, taken in a trial of Ad26.COV2.S vaccine versus placebo. This receptor was obtained from a person aged 18-60 years who received the Ad26.COV2.S COVID-19 vaccine or a placebo. This chain's CDR3 is CASSRTGSTNEQFF. The CDR3 nucleotides are TGTGCCAGCTCTCGGACAGGGTCTACAAATGAGCAGTTCTTC.